This is a list of T cell receptor beta chains from one sample in a study of blood T cell repertoires in COVID-19. The table came from immunoSEQ multiplex PCR; TCRdb's copy has only in-frame clones and leaves some out. Of over 75,000 clones listed, roughly 90% are singletons. The sample was peripheral blood. Receptors originate from a man aged 55 to 70 with acute or convalescent COVID-19. CDR3s include the opening cysteine and the closing phenylalanine or tryptophan. Fields, in order: D gene, J gene, clone size, V gene, CDR3 DNA, CDR3 protein. D genes are given only for firm matches. Where a row states a size, it is once, few, many or the class of an expanded clone; other rows omit it.

.,TRBJ2-7,.,TRBV5-1,TGCGCCAGCAGCTTGGCAGGTGACTCCTACGAGCAGTACTTC,CASSLAGDSYEQYF
TRBD1,TRBJ2-3,.,TRBV5-4,TGTGCCAGCAGCTCCTCCGGGACAGACACCACAGATACGCAGTATTTT,CASSSSGTDTTDTQYF
TRBD1,TRBJ2-6,.,TRBV27,TGTGCCAGCAGTTTATTCTCGACAGGGGATGGGGCCAACGTCCTGACTTTC,CASSLFSTGDGANVLTF
TRBD1,TRBJ2-7,once,TRBV6-2/TRBV6-3,TGTGCCAGCAGTCTTACCGGGACAGGGAGGAGGGAGCAGTACTTC,CASSLTGTGRREQYF
.,TRBJ1-5,.,TRBV28,TGTGCCAGCCACCCTGGCCGGGGGGGGCAAGTTTATCAGCCCCAGCATTTT,CASHPGRGGQVYQPQHF
TRBD2,TRBJ2-1,.,TRBV28,TGTGCCAGCAGAGAACCCCGGACTAGGGTCAATGAGCAGTTCTTC,CASREPRTRVNEQFF
.,TRBJ2-7,.,TRBV7-2,TGTGCCAGCAGCTTAGGTCTAAGCTCCTACGAGCAGTACTTC,CASSLGLSSYEQYF
TRBD2,TRBJ2-7,.,TRBV2,TGTGCCAGCAGGGAACTAGCGGGATTCGGCTACGAGCAGTACTTC,CASRELAGFGYEQYF
TRBD2,TRBJ2-7,.,TRBV5-1,TGCGCCAGCAGCCCCCTAGCGGGATCAAGGAGCGAGCAGTACTTC,CASSPLAGSRSEQYF
TRBD1,TRBJ1-5,once,TRBV19,TGTGCCAGTAGTACCGAGGACAGGGGGAGCAATCAGCCCCAGCATTTT,CASSTEDRGSNQPQHF
TRBD1,TRBJ1-1,.,TRBV6-6,TGTGCCAGCAGTCCCCCGGACAGGGGAACTGAAGCTTTCTTT,CASSPPDRGTEAFF
TRBD1,TRBJ2-7,.,TRBV19,TGTGCCAGTAGTATAGGGACAGGGGGACCTTACGAGCAGTACTTC,CASSIGTGGPYEQYF
.,TRBJ1-5,.,TRBV2,TGTGCCAGCAGTGACGGTCTGGTTGTTCGCCCCCAGCATTTT,CASSDGLVVRPQHF
TRBD2,TRBJ2-7,.,TRBV4-2,TGTGCCAGCAGCCAAGTCGTTCTAGCGGACCGCTACGAGCAGTACTTC,CASSQVVLADRYEQYF
.,TRBJ1-3,.,TRBV11-2,TGTGCCAGCAGCGCAGGGGAAAACACCATATATTTT,CASSAGENTIYF
.,TRBJ2-2,.,TRBV14,TGTGCCAGCAGCCAAGATCGCCTTGCGGCCGGGGAGCTGTTTTTT,CASSQDRLAAGELFF
TRBD2,TRBJ2-3,once,TRBV5-1,TGCGCCAGCAGCGAAAGGACTAGCGTGGATACGCAGTATTTT,CASSERTSVDTQYF
TRBD2,TRBJ2-1,.,TRBV10-1,TGCGCCAGCAGTGAGTCCAGACTAGCTGACAATGAGCAGTTCTTC,CASSESRLADNEQFF
.,TRBJ1-6,.,TRBV9,TGTGCCAGCAGCGTAGAAAGGAGCTCCTATAATTCACCCCTCCACTTT,CASSVERSSYNSPLHF